A selection of T cell receptor beta chains follows, all from one sample in a study of blood T cell repertoires in COVID-19. Data came from immunoSEQ multiplex PCR; TCRdb stores just in-frame clones and leaves some out. The sample has about 120,000 clones, roughly 81% seen once; the top ten hold 3% to 4%. The sample consisted of peripheral blood. The receptors originated from a man in his forties with acute or convalescent COVID-19. CDR3s include the opening cysteine and the closing phenylalanine or tryptophan. Fields, in order: V gene, J gene, D gene, CDR3 length, clone size, CDR3 protein, CDR3 DNA. A D gene is named only where the DNA matches it firmly. Size is omitted from some rows. Given values are once, few, many or a class for expanded clones.

TRBV27	TRBJ2-3	.	14	.	CASSLSLRGGTQYF	TGTGCCAGCAGTTTATCGCTGCGGGGAGGTACGCAGTATTTT
TRBV5-1	TRBJ2-5	.	15	.	CASSLAVGVGETQYF	TGCGCCAGCAGCTTGGCGGTCGGGGTAGGAGAGACCCAGTACTTC
TRBV9	TRBJ2-5	TRBD2	16	.	CASRSWSSGVQETQYF	TGTGCCAGCAGGAGCTGGTCTAGCGGGGTGCAAGAGACCCAGTACTTC
TRBV21-1	TRBJ1-2	.	16	.	CASSKWRTGISYGYTF	TGTGCCAGCAGCAAATGGCGGACAGGGATTTCCTATGGCTACACCTTC
TRBV6-4	TRBJ1-5	TRBD1	13	once	CASSRDSNQPQHF	TGTGCCAGCAGCCGGGACAGTAATCAGCCCCAGCATTTT
TRBV7-9	TRBJ2-7	.	13	.	CASTGGADYEQYF	TGTGCCAGTACAGGGGGGGCCGACTACGAGCAGTACTTC
TRBV4-3	TRBJ2-3	TRBD2	15	.	CASSLTTSGLDTQYF	TGCGCCAGCAGCCTTACGACTAGCGGCTTAGATACGCAGTATTTT
TRBV18	TRBJ1-1	TRBD1	14	.	CASSRDRGRTEAFF	TGTGCCAGCTCACGGGACAGGGGGAGGACTGAAGCTTTCTTT
TRBV19	TRBJ2-2	TRBD2	19	once	CASSRYSPGRGGPTGELFF	TGTGCCAGTAGTAGATACTCTCCGGGGCGGGGGGGCCCCACCGGGGAGCTGTTTTTT
TRBV5-1	TRBJ2-7	TRBD2	14	.	CASSPGGVVYEQYF	TGCGCCAGCAGCCCCGGGGGGGTGGTCTACGAGCAGTACTTC
TRBV2	TRBJ2-7	TRBD1	14	.	CASRTGTGSLVGYF	TGTGCCAGCAGGACCGGGACAGGGTCGCTGGTGGGGTACTTC
TRBV14	TRBJ1-2	.	13	.	CASSQTDTYGYTF	TGTGCCAGCAGCCAAACTGACACCTATGGCTACACCTTC
TRBV30	TRBJ1-4	TRBD1	13	.	CAWTFRGREKLFF	TGTGCCTGGACGTTCAGGGGGCGTGAAAAACTGTTTTTT
TRBV19	TRBJ1-5	TRBD1	15	.	CASSIATGANQPQHF	TGTGCCAGTAGTATAGCAACAGGGGCCAATCAGCCCCAGCATTTT
TRBV5-5	TRBJ2-7	TRBD1	15	.	CASSPRLGQGSEQYF	TGTGCCAGCAGCCCTCGTTTGGGACAGGGGTCCGAGCAGTACTTC
TRBV2	TRBJ1-2	TRBD1	11	.	CASSGETGHTF	TGTGCCAGCAGTGGGGAGACAGGGCACACCTTC
TRBV27	TRBJ2-7	.	13	.	CASIGTVGYEQYF	TGTGCCAGCATCGGGACTGTTGGCTACGAGCAGTACTTC
TRBV9	TRBJ1-2	.	13	.	CASSVGTDYGYTF	TGTGCCAGCAGCGTAGGGACAGACTATGGCTACACCTTC
TRBV6-2/TRBV6-3	TRBJ2-7	TRBD2	17	.	CASSWGPIAGALGVQYF	TGTGCCAGCAGTTGGGGCCCGATAGCGGGGGCCCTGGGTGTGCAGTACTTC
TRBV10-3	TRBJ1-2	TRBD1	12	.	CATGQGNYGYTF	TGTGCCACCGGACAGGGGAACTATGGCTACACCTTC
TRBV19	TRBJ2-3	TRBD2	16	.	CASRLAGAMSTDTQYF	TGTGCCAGTAGACTAGCGGGGGCTATGAGCACAGATACGCAGTATTTT
TRBV10-3	TRBJ2-1	.	12	few	CAISEFSNEQFF	TGTGCCATCAGTGAGTTTAGCAATGAGCAGTTCTTC
TRBV7-3	TRBJ1-1	.	13	.	CASSLTGDTEAFF	TGTGCCAGCAGCTTAACAGGGGACACTGAAGCTTTCTTT
TRBV14	TRBJ2-3	TRBD2	14	.	CASSQERGGVTQYF	TGTGCCAGCAGCCAAGAGCGGGGGGGTGTTACGCAGTATTTT
TRBV19	TRBJ1-1	TRBD1	14	.	CASSPRGDNTEAFF	TGTGCCAGTAGCCCCAGGGGGGATAACACTGAAGCTTTCTTT
TRBV27	TRBJ2-2	TRBD1	16	.	CASSPGQGQGTGELFF	TGTGCCAGCAGTCCCGGACAGGGGCAGGGCACCGGGGAGCTGTTTTTT
TRBV19	TRBJ1-4	TRBD1	17	.	CASSIDGTGRFREKLFF	TGTGCCAGTAGTATAGATGGGACAGGGCGCTTTCGTGAAAAACTGTTTTTT
TRBV29-1	TRBJ2-3	.	13	.	CSVGTAGTDTQYF	TGCAGCGTTGGGACAGCCGGCACAGATACGCAGTATTTT
TRBV6-1	TRBJ2-7	.	13	.	CASSETSSYEQYF	TGTGCCAGCAGTGAAACATCTTCCTACGAGCAGTACTTC
TRBV4-1	TRBJ2-3	TRBD2	16	.	CASSQVYSGGAGTQYF	TGCGCCAGCAGCCAAGTTTATAGCGGGGGGGCAGGTACGCAGTATTTT
TRBV9	TRBJ2-6	TRBD1	20	.	CASSVPADRGRNAGANVLTF	TGTGCCAGCAGCGTACCCGCCGACAGGGGGCGGAATGCTGGGGCCAACGTCCTGACTTTC
TRBV3-1/TRBV3-2	TRBJ1-2	TRBD1	14	.	CASSQEGTGYGYTF	TGTGCCAGCAGCCAAGAGGGGACAGGTTATGGCTACACCTTC
TRBV6-2/TRBV6-3	TRBJ2-3	.	15	.	CASSRRDWDTDTQYF	TGTGCCAGCAGCAGGCGGGACTGGGACACAGATACGCAGTATTTT
TRBV5-6	TRBJ2-4	TRBD2	14	.	CASSFSGGYDIQYF	TGTGCCAGCAGCTTTAGCGGGGGGTACGACATTCAGTACTTC
TRBV18	TRBJ2-3	.	16	.	CASSPPRGASTDTQYF	TGTGCCAGCTCGCCCCCTCGGGGGGCTAGCACAGATACGCAGTATTTT
TRBV6-2/TRBV6-3	TRBJ2-1	TRBD1	17	.	CASSYLFGRGTYNEQFF	TGTGCCAGCAGTTACCTCTTCGGCAGGGGGACGTACAATGAGCAGTTCTTC
TRBV24-1	TRBJ1-1	TRBD1	14	.	CATSDPGQGNEAFF	TGTGCCACCAGTGACCCGGGACAGGGGAATGAAGCTTTCTTT
TRBV5-1	TRBJ2-6	.	13	.	CASTNSGANVLTF	TGCGCCAGCACCAACTCTGGGGCCAACGTCCTGACTTTC
TRBV5-1	TRBJ1-4	.	14	.	CASSSGWTNEKLFF	TGCGCCAGCAGCTCAGGATGGACTAATGAAAAACTGTTTTTT
TRBV18	TRBJ2-4	TRBD2	16	once	CASSPGEGAAKNIQYF	TGTGCCAGCTCACCTGGGGAGGGCGCGGCCAAAAACATTCAGTACTTC
TRBV5-1	TRBJ2-7	.	14	once	CASSLESQSYEQYF	TGCGCCAGCAGCTTGGAAAGTCAGTCTTACGAGCAGTACTTC
TRBV29-1	TRBJ1-5	.	13	few	CSVKDSDYQPQHF	TGCAGCGTCAAGGACAGCGATTATCAGCCCCAGCATTTT
TRBV24-1	TRBJ2-1	.	15	few	CATSDWGLGSREQFF	TGTGCCACCAGTGATTGGGGCCTAGGTAGTCGCGAGCAGTTCTTC
TRBV7-3	TRBJ2-1	.	16	.	CASSLTGKGEYNEQFF	TGTGCCAGCAGCTTAACGGGAAAGGGGGAATACAATGAGCAGTTCTTC
TRBV7-9	TRBJ2-1	TRBD2	15	.	CASSPLAGGYNEQFF	TGTGCCAGCAGCCCTTTAGCGGGGGGCTACAATGAGCAGTTCTTC
TRBV7-3	TRBJ1-1	TRBD1	13	.	CASSFTGDSEAFF	TGTGCCAGCAGCTTTACAGGGGACTCTGAAGCTTTCTTT
TRBV24-1	TRBJ2-1	TRBD2	17	.	CATSGTSGGLLYNEQFF	TGTGCCACTTCCGGGACTAGCGGGGGGCTTCTCTACAATGAGCAGTTCTTC
TRBV5-4	TRBJ1-6	.	16	.	CASSLAGSGLGSPLHF	TGTGCCAGCAGCTTGGCCGGGAGCGGCCTGGGGTCACCCCTCCACTTT
TRBV5-4	TRBJ2-3	TRBD1	16	.	CASSLLQGGGTDTQYF	TGTGCCAGCAGCCTTTTACAGGGGGGTGGCACAGATACGCAGTATTTT
TRBV18	TRBJ1-4	TRBD1	14	.	CASSPDRDIEKLFF	TGTGCCAGCTCACCGGACAGGGATATCGAAAAACTGTTTTTT
TRBV2	TRBJ2-3	.	12	few	CASSEQADTQYF	TGTGCCAGCAGTGAACAGGCAGATACGCAGTATTTT
TRBV12-3/TRBV12-4	TRBJ2-7	.	13	.	CASSSSISYEQYF	TGTGCCAGCAGTTCCAGTATATCCTACGAGCAGTACTTC
TRBV18	TRBJ1-1	.	12	.	CASSPRATEAFF	TGTGCCAGCTCACCGAGGGCGACTGAAGCTTTCTTT
TRBV19	TRBJ1-2	.	14	.	CASRPGAVIYGYTF	TGTGCCAGTAGGCCAGGGGCGGTTATCTATGGCTACACCTTC
TRBV9	TRBJ2-3	.	16	.	CASSARRGRSTDTQYF	TGTGCCAGCAGCGCCAGGCGGGGGCGAAGCACAGATACGCAGTATTTT
TRBV5-1	TRBJ2-7	.	13	.	CASSLSGTQEQYF	TGCGCCAGCAGCTTATCCGGTACACAGGAGCAGTACTTC
TRBV19	TRBJ2-7	.	14	once	CASSIATGTYEQYF	TGTGCCAGTAGTATAGCGACGGGAACCTACGAGCAGTACTTC
TRBV6-2/TRBV6-3	TRBJ2-5	.	14	.	CASSYPSPNRDQYF	TGTGCCAGCAGTTACCCTAGCCCCAACCGGGACCAGTACTTC